This T cell receptor (beta chain) was sequenced during a study of blood T cell repertoires in COVID-19. The V end was cut by 0 bases, the J end by 5 bases, with 10 bases between. Germline CDR1 is SGHTA and CDR2 is FQGNSA. This CDR3 is 14 amino acids long. Repertoires were generated with immunoSEQ multiplex PCR, while TCRdb's copy carries only in-frame clones and drops some. This table has a few hundred thousand clones, around nine tenths appearing once. The V and J genes are TRBV7-2 and TRBJ1-1, with D perhaps matching TRBD1 (5 bases). This clonotype originated in a woman aged 70-85 years with COVID-19, enrolled during active disease. The sequencing sample was made of peripheral blood. The CDR3 bases are TGTGCCAGCAGCTTAGCGCCGGGGGGTACTGAAGCTTTCTTT. Translation gives CASSLAPGGTEAFF.